The 10 T cell receptor beta chains below come from one sample, sequenced in a study of blood T cell repertoires in COVID-19. Only in-frame clones appear in the TCRdb table, and some are missing; sequencing was by immunoSEQ multiplex PCR. The sample holds 410,000 or so clones, 86% seen once. Material for sequencing was peripheral blood. All receptors come from a woman aged 25 to 39 with active or convalescent COVID-19.

The V gene is TRBV6-6, the J gene TRBJ2-5; 8 bases map to TRBD1. CDR1 MNHNY and CDR2 SVGAGI come from the germline V gene (reference sequence). The length of the CDR3 is 15 residues. V was pared by 8 bases and J by 5 bases, with 13 bases of the junction left unmatched. The CDR3 region has the DNA TGTGCCAGCCGTGACTCAGGGGGCTTCAAGGAGACCCAGTACTTC. This codes for CASRDSGGFKETQYF.

This clone was recorded once. V usage is TRBV18 and J usage is TRBJ1-6, with D tentatively TRBD1 (6 bases). Trimming pared 6 bases from V and 7 bases from J, leaving 16 bases between. From germline, CDR1 is KGHSH and CDR2 LQKENI. The CDR3 contains 15 residues. The CDR3 bases are TGTGCCAGCTCGCCTCGACAGGCGACGAATTCACCCCTCCACTTT. Translated, it gives CASSPRQATNSPLHF.

V gene TRBV4-1 combines with J gene TRBJ1-2; 9 positions agree with TRBD1. Germline V gives CDR1 MGHRA, CDR2 YSYEKL. V was pared by 3 bases and J by 8 bases, with 7 bases of the junction left unmatched. This CDR3 contains 14 residues. CDR3 bases: TGCGCCAGCAGCCAGAGGGACAGGGTTGGCGGCTACACCTTC. Translated: CASSQRDRVGGYTF.

The J gene is TRBJ2-7, the V gene TRBV15; D not certain. V gave up 4 bases and J gave up 7 bases, with 14 bases separating them. This CDR3 is 13 amino acids long. Per the germline V gene, CDR1 is LNHNV and CDR2 is YYDKDF (reference sequence). Here the CDR3 reads CATSTSTNNEQYF. The CDR3 DNA follows: TGTGCCACCAGCACTTCTACCAATAATGAGCAGTACTTC.

The V call is TRBV5-4, the J call TRBJ2-3, with TRBD2 identical over 7 bases. The CDR3 loop spans 15 amino acids. CDR1 is SGHNT and CDR2 is YYREEE in the germline V gene (reference sequence). V was pared by 0 bases and J by 2 bases, with 3 bases of the junction left unmatched. Here the CDR3 DNA reads TGTGCCAGCAGCTTGGATAGCGGGTTCACAGATACGCAGTATTTT. Translating gives CASSLDSGFTDTQYF.

V gene TRBV19 combines with J gene TRBJ1-1, with TRBD1 identical over 10 bases. The germline CDR1 and CDR2 sequences are LNHDA and SQIVND (reference sequence). J gave up 11 bases and V 9 bases, and 12 bases lay outside the gene matches. CDR3 length: 13 amino acids. CDR3 residues: CASRDRGSYFAFF. CDR3 nucleotide sequence: TGTGCCAGCCGGGACAGGGGCTCTTATTTTGCTTTCTTT.

CDR3 coding DNA: TGTGCCAGCAGCCAGTCTGGGGGCGTCTATGAGCAGTTCTTC. Protein sequence: CASSQSGGVYEQFF. The chain uses TRBV3-1 (or the pseudogene TRBV3-2) and TRBJ2-1, with D tentatively TRBD1 (6 bases). The CDR3 runs 14 residues. Trimming removed 3 bases from V and 8 bases from J, with 14 bases in between. CDR1 is LGHDT and CDR2 is YNNKEL in the germline V gene (reference sequence).

This clone appeared once. The CDR3 sequence: CASSLLGGQGETQYF. The DNA of the CDR3 is TGTGCCAGCAGCTTACTAGGGGGACAGGGAGAGACCCAGTACTTC. The chain couples TRBV7-6 to TRBJ2-5, with TRBD1 identical over 9 bases. Unmatched junction bases numbered 5, after V lost 2 bases and J lost 4 bases. Germline assignment: CDR1 SGHVS and CDR2 FNYEAQ. CDR3 length: 15 residues. The entire variable domain, with the rest obtained from reference TRBV7-6 and TRBJ2-5, is as follows: GAGVSQSPRYKVTKRGQDVALRCDPISGHVSLYWYRQALGQGPEFLTYFNYEAQQDKSGLPNDRFSAERPEGSISTLTIQRTEQRDSAMYRCASSLLGGQGETQYFGPGTRLLVL.

This clone was recorded a few times. The chain joins TRBV19 to TRBJ2-1, with TRBD1 matching over 9 bases. Germline assignment: CDR1 LNHDA and CDR2 SQIVND (reference sequence). The ends lost 6 bases at V and 4 bases at J; junction bases unmatched: 4. This CDR3 has 14 residues. CDR3 nucleotide sequence: TGTGCCAGTAGACCGGGACAGGGATACAATGAGCAGTTCTTC. This gives the protein CASRPGQGYNEQFF.

This rearrangement joins TRBV7-9 to TRBJ1-2; D might be TRBD1 (5 bases). V gave up 4 bases and J gave up 2 bases, with 8 bases separating them. Per the germline V gene, CDR1 is SEHNR and CDR2 is FQNEAQ (reference sequence). The CDR3 totals 13 residues. This CDR3 is CASSSGGNYGYTF. For the CDR3, the DNA is TGTGCCAGCAGCTCCGGGGGAAACTATGGCTACACCTTC.